In this sample, the clone carrying this TCR beta chain turned up a few times. The source of the sample is a study of regulatory T cells in long-lasting Graves disease. As to time point: newly diagnosed GD, antithyroid drugs for less than 3 months. Generation of the TCR library employed RNA extracted from PBMCs. Investigators prepared the TCR beta libraries by applying iRepertoire HTBI primers and Arm-PCR of CDR3 regions. In the authors' methods: Samples jointly harbored 60 or so TRBV and some 13 TRBJ segments. Each CDR3 protein gets one entry after TCRdb re-called the multiplex PCR reads with MiXCR. The V and J calls were determined by TCRdb, not by the authors. In the table there are 600,000 to 650,000 distinct CDR3 sequences, roughly 16% of which are singletons. The germline CDR1 and CDR2 sequences are SGHAT and FQNNGV. CDR3 length equals 16 residues. Trimming removed 2 bases from V and 3 bases from J; junction bases left unmatched: 8.

The sample also formed part of further work on T cells in Graves' hyperthyroidism and ophthalmopathy.

This specimen consisted of peripheral blood mononuclear cells (PBMCs), obtained at new diagnosis, from a patient treated with antithyroid drugs. The TCR sequence derives from a woman aged 25 to 39 with Graves disease. The V call is TRBV11-2, the J call TRBJ2-3, with 7 bases fitting TRBD2. Written as DNA, the CDR3 is TGTGCCAGCAGCTTAATAGCCTCAGCGGGAACAGATACGCAGTATTTT. Encoded protein: CASSLIASAGTDTQYF. Together with reference TRBV11-2 and TRBJ2-3, the CDR3 gives the full variable domain: EAGVAQSPRYKIIEKRQSVAFWCNPISGHATLYWYQQILGQGPKLLIQFQNNGVVDDSQLPKDRFSAERLKGVDSTLKIQPAKLEDSAVYLCASSLIASAGTDTQYFGPGTRLTVL.